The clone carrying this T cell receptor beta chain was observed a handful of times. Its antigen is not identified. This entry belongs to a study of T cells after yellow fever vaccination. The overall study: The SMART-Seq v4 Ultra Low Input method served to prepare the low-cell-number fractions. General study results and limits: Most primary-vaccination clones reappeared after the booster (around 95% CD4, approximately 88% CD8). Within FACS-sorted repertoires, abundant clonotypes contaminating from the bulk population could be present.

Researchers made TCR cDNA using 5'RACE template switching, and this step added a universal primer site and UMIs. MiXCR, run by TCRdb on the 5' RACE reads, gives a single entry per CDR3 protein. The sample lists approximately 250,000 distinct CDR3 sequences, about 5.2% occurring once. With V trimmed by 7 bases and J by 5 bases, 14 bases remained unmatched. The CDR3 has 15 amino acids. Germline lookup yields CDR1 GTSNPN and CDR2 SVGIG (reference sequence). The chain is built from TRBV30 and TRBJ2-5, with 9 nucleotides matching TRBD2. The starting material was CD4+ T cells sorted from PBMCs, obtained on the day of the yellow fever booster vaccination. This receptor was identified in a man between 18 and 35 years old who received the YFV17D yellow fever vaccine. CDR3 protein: CASLAGYGPLETQYF. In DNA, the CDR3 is TGTGCCTCTCTAGCGGGGTACGGCCCCCTGGAGACCCAGTACTTC.